Presented here are 13 T cell receptor beta chains from one specimen sequenced in a study of cytotoxic CD8 clonotypes in ibrutinib-treated CLL. Data came from immunoSEQ multiplex PCR; TCRdb stores just in-frame clones and leaves some out. The table records 25,000 to 30,000 clones, 62% of them present only once. The material was PBMCs, obtained before ibrutinib treatment. The receptors shown here come from a human donor with chronic lymphocytic leukemia.

This rearrangement joins TRBV6-1 to TRBJ1-2, with 8 nucleotides matching TRBD1. Germline V gene data show CDR1 as MNHNS and CDR2 as SASEGT. The CDR3 length is 15 residues. V was clipped by 2 bases and J by 5 bases; unmatched bases: 7. The CDR3 sequence is CASSEQGASGYGYTF. Here the CDR3 DNA reads TGTGCCAGCAGTGAACAGGGGGCGAGTGGATATGGCTACACCTTC.

The CDR3: CAAKAVGSTDTQYF. The CDR3 DNA follows: TGTGCCGCAAAGGCCGTGGGCAGCACAGATACGCAGTATTTT. The J gene is TRBJ2-3, the V gene TRBV6-5; D gene uncertain. V gave up 11 bases and J gave up 0 bases, with 15 bases separating them. CDR3 length: 14 residues. Per the germline V gene, CDR1 is MNHEY and CDR2 is SVGAGI.

The CDR3 DNA reads TGTGCCAGCTCACCACCAACCTACGAGCAGTACTTC. This codes for CASSPPTYEQYF. J is TRBJ2-7 and V is TRBV18, with D unclear. V dropped 0 bases and J dropped 2 bases, with 2 bases sitting between them. The CDR3 consists of 12 residues. Germline CDR1 reads KGHSH; CDR2 reads LQKENI.

This sequence joins TRBV30 and TRBJ2-1, with 9 bases identical to TRBD2. Germline CDR1 GTSNPN, CDR2 SVGIG (reference sequence). There are 15 residues in the CDR3. Germline trimming cut 3 bases from V and 4 bases from J; bases unmatched to any gene: 7. The CDR3 DNA is TGTGCCTGGAGGGGGCTAGCGGGACCGTACAATGAGCAGTTCTTC. Translation: CAWRGLAGPYNEQFF.

The chain is built from TRBV15 and TRBJ2-3; 11 nucleotides line up with TRBD1. The CDR3 is 15 amino acids. Germline V CDR1 and CDR2: LNHNV, YYDKDF (reference sequence). V was pared by 1 base and J by 4 bases, with 1 base of the junction left unmatched. CDR3 in amino acids: CATSRGGQGADTQYF. The CDR3 DNA sequence: TGTGCCACCAGCAGAGGGGGACAGGGGGCAGATACGCAGTATTTT.

This clone has a handful of counts. The J gene is TRBJ2-7, the V gene TRBV5-4, with D possibly being TRBD1 (5 bases). V lost 2 bases and J lost 3, with 9 bases in between. There are 13 residues in the CDR3. Per the germline V gene, CDR1 is SGHNT and CDR2 is YYREEE (reference sequence). This chain's CDR3 is CASSFKGDYEQYF. The CDR3 bases are TGTGCCAGCAGCTTTAAAGGGGACTACGAGCAGTACTTC. Based on the CDR3 plus reference TRBV5-4 and TRBJ2-7, the full variable domain is ETGVTQSPTHLIKTRGQQVTLRCSSQSGHNTVSWYQQALGQGPQFIFQYYREEENGRGNFPPRFSGLQFPNYSSELNVNALELDDSALYLCASSFKGDYEQYFGPGTRLTVT.

The chain recombines TRBV27 with TRBJ2-7; TRBD2 agrees at 8 bases. V lost 4 bases to trimming and J lost 6 bases; unmatched junction nucleotides: 11. Germline V gene data show CDR1 as MNHEY and CDR2 as SMNVEV (reference sequence). CDR3 size: 15 residues. Here the CDR3 DNA reads TGTGCCAGCAGTTACGAAGGAGCGGGAGTCCCCGAGCAGTACTTC. Protein sequence: CASSYEGAGVPEQYF.

This clone was observed once. The chain employs TRBV18 and TRBJ1-6; TRBD1 aligns across 7 bases. The length of the CDR3 is 15 residues. Germline lookup yields CDR1 KGHSH and CDR2 LQKENI. Losses at the gene ends were 5 bases for V and 10 bases for J; bases not matched to a gene: 11. CDR3 in DNA: TGTGCCAGCTCAAGTGGACAGGTGGTCAGCTCACCCCTCCACTTT. As protein: CASSSGQVVSSPLHF.

This clone was seen only a few times. The J gene is TRBJ2-4, the V gene TRBV5-1, with unresolved D. This CDR3 comprises 14 residues. V lost 3 bases and J 7 bases, leaving 14 bases between the germline ends. Germline assignment: CDR1 SGHRS and CDR2 YFSETQ. The CDR3 loop is CASSSGTEGNIQYF. In DNA, the CDR3 is TGCGCCAGCAGCTCCGGTACTGAAGGGAACATTCAGTACTTC.

V gene TRBV29-1 combines with J gene TRBJ2-2, with 7 positions matching TRBD2. Trimming took 2 bases from V and 5 from J; bases not matched to a gene: 8. The germline V gene encodes CDR1 SQVTM and CDR2 ANQGSEA. This CDR3 spans 15 amino acids. CDR3 in DNA: TGCAGCGTTGAATATCCTAGCGGAGAGACCGGGGAGCTGTTTTTT. It is translated as CSVEYPSGETGELFF.

This clone was recorded a few times. This rearrangement joins TRBV19 to TRBJ1-5; D remains unclear. CDR3 length equals 14 residues. The V and J ends lost 3 bases and 4 bases respectively, with 10 bases between them. Germline V gene sequence: CDR1 LNHDA, CDR2 SQIVND (reference sequence). The CDR3 region is CASSIGLGNQPQHF. The CDR3 DNA sequence: TGTGCCAGTAGTATCGGCCTGGGAAATCAGCCCCAGCATTTT. Combining the CDR3 with reference TRBV19 and TRBJ1-5 gives the whole variable domain DGGITQSPKYLFRKEGQNVTLSCEQNLNHDAMYWYRQDPGQGLRLIYYSQIVNDFQKGDIAEGYSVSREKKESFPLTVTSAQKNPTAFYLCASSIGLGNQPQHFGDGTRLSIL.

This clone was seen only a few times. The chain recombines TRBV30 with TRBJ2-5; no clear D gene. The CDR3 length is 11 residues. CDR1 and CDR2 (germline): GTSNPN, SVGIG (reference sequence). V was cut by 2 bases and J by 1 base, with 2 bases left in between. CDR3 coding DNA: TGTGCCTGGAGTATCCAAGAGACCCAGTACTTC. This translates into CAWSIQETQYF.

The chain couples TRBV25-1 to TRBJ2-7; D remains unclear. The CDR3 covers 12 residues. Trimming took off 5 bases at V and 6 bases at J, with 11 bases between the two ends. The germline V gene encodes CDR1 MGHDK and CDR2 SYGVNS. The CDR3 bases are TGTGCCAGCAGTCTTGGTCGAGGCGAGCAGTACTTC. This gives the protein CASSLGRGEQYF.